The 20 T cell receptor beta chains in this list originate from one sample, sequenced in a study of T-cell memory formation after mild COVID-19. TCRdb passed the 5' RACE reads through MiXCR, listing each CDR3 protein once. The profile shows about 170,000 distinct CDR3 sequences, over 10% of them singletons. Sequencing input: PBMCs or a T cell subset sorted from them (not recorded which). The receptors derive from a man between 18 and 35 years old who had mild COVID-19 (a few samples of this study predate the infection). Cell type and time point are not known.

This clonotype has more than one count but fewer than ten. V and J are TRBV3-1 and TRBJ1-4; no reliable D call. The CDR3 length is 15 residues. V was trimmed by 1 base and J by 8 bases, leaving 14 bases between them. Germline V gives CDR1 LGHDT, CDR2 YNNKEL (reference sequence). The CDR3 spells CASSQGTTGDEKLFF. CDR3 DNA: TGTGCCAGCAGCCAAGGGACGACCGGCGACGAAAAACTGTTTTTT.

The chain combines TRBV5-1 with TRBJ1-4, with 8 nucleotides matching TRBD1. The CDR3 is made up of 14 amino acids. Per the germline V gene, CDR1 is SGHRS and CDR2 is YFSETQ. The V gene end was trimmed by 7 bases and the J gene end by 7 bases; junction bases not matched to a gene: 9. The CDR3 DNA follows: TGCGCCAGCCAGAGGACAGGGAGGAGTGAAAAACTGTTTTTT. Amino acid sequence: CASQRTGRSEKLFF.

The V and J genes are TRBV10-2 and TRBJ1-6; 7 bases align to TRBD1. CDR1 WSHSY and CDR2 SAAADI come from the germline V gene. The CDR3 has 16 residues. V shed 3 bases, J shed 3 bases, and the junction held 5 bases outside the gene matches. The CDR3 here is CASSEGDSLYNSPLHF. The DNA of the CDR3 is TGCGCCAGCAGTGAAGGGGACAGCCTCTATAATTCACCCCTCCACTTT.

This clonotype has a handful of counts. The genes are TRBV29-1 and TRBJ1-1; the D is unclear. Germline V gene sequence: CDR1 SQVTM, CDR2 ANQGSEA. This CDR3 comprises 13 residues. Between the trimmed V and J ends, which lost 4 bases and 1 base, there was a span of 10 bases. CDR3 sequence: CSVGPDGNTEAFF. DNA for the CDR3: TGCAGCGTTGGGCCCGACGGGAACACTGAAGCTTTCTTT.

This clonotype was observed a handful of times. The rearrangement joins TRBV19 to TRBJ2-1; D unclear. Looked up from germline, CDR1 is LNHDA and CDR2 is SQIVND (reference sequence). The CDR3 length is 13 residues. Between the trimmed V and J ends, which lost 5 bases and 10 bases, there was a span of 15 bases. The CDR3 DNA sequence: TGTGCCAGTAGTGTCTCTGACCGCGGCGAGCAGTTCTTC. Amino acid sequence: CASSVSDRGEQFF.

V and J are TRBV12-3 or TRBV12-4 and TRBJ1-2; D unresolved. V shed 5 bases and J shed 4 bases, with 11 bases lying between them. The length of the CDR3 is 13 residues. CDR3 DNA: TGTGCCAGCAGTCCACCTGACCTCTATGGCTACACCTTC. Amino acid sequence: CASSPPDLYGYTF.

V usage is TRBV5-1 and J usage is TRBJ1-3, with D hard to call. Germline-derived CDR1 and CDR2 are SGHRS and YFSETQ. Trimming removed 4 bases at V and 8 bases at J, with 13 bases between. The CDR3 length is 13 residues. CDR3 DNA: TGCGCCAGCAGCCTTCCTGGGGTCGACACCATATATTTT. Its protein is CASSLPGVDTIYF.

The V and J genes are TRBV6-2 or TRBV6-3 and TRBJ2-5; 9 nucleotides align to TRBD2. With V trimmed by 2 bases and J by 3 bases, 7 bases remained unmatched. The CDR3 loop spans 16 amino acids. From germline, CDR1 is MNHEY and CDR2 SVGEGT. CDR3 nucleotides: TGTGCCAGCAGTTACCCCGTCCGCGGGGGGGAAGAGACCCAGTACTTC. It yields the protein CASSYPVRGGEETQYF.

This clonotype was seen more than once but under ten times. V gene TRBV4-1 combines with J gene TRBJ2-5, with a tentative D call TRBD2 (6 bases). V dropped 3 bases and J dropped 6 bases, with 20 bases sitting between them. The germline CDR1 and CDR2 sequences are MGHRA and YSYEKL. This CDR3 has 16 residues. The CDR3 nucleotides read TGCGCCAGCAGCCACCCCCCGGGGGACCGAGGAAAGACCCAGTACTTC. Its protein product is CASSHPPGDRGKTQYF.

This clonotype was detected only a few times. The J gene is TRBJ1-5, the V gene TRBV27, with D tentatively TRBD1 (5 bases). This CDR3 has 13 amino acids. The V and J ends lost 4 bases and 7 bases respectively, with 11 bases between them. Germline loops: CDR1 MNHEY, CDR2 SMNVEV (reference sequence). CDR3 region: CASSYQGEQPQHF. CDR3 sequence (DNA): TGTGCCAGCAGTTACCAGGGTGAGCAGCCCCAGCATTTT.

The chain has TRBV7-2 and TRBJ2-3; D is perhaps TRBD2 (6 bases). The V end was cut by 5 bases, the J end by 3 bases, with 12 bases between. The CDR3 length is 14 residues. Germline-derived CDR1 and CDR2 are SGHTA and FQGNSA. In DNA form, the CDR3 reads TGTGCCAGCAGCCTTAATCGGGGGACAGATACGCAGTATTTT. Protein product: CASSLNRGTDTQYF. The variable domain in full, completed from reference TRBV7-2 and TRBJ2-3, reads GAGVSQSPSNKVTEKGKDVELRCDPISGHTALYWYRQSLGQGLEFLIYFQGNSAPDKSGLPSDRFSAERTGGSVSTLTIQRTQQEDSAVYLCASSLNRGTDTQYFGPGTRLTVL.

This clonotype was detected a few times. The gene calls are TRBV6-2 or TRBV6-3 and TRBJ2-5; 11 nucleotides line up with TRBD1. The CDR3 has 14 amino acids. The germline gives CDR1 MNHEY, CDR2 SVGEGT. Trimming cost V 4 bases and J 4 bases; bases outside gene matches: 2. This CDR3 reads CASSSGQGGETQYF. The DNA of the CDR3 is TGTGCCAGCAGTTCGGGACAGGGGGGAGAGACCCAGTACTTC.

The chain employs TRBV7-8 and TRBJ1-2; D is perhaps TRBD1 (6 bases). Trimming pared 4 bases from V and 7 bases from J, leaving 16 bases between. Germline V CDR1 and CDR2: SGHVS, FQNEAQ. This CDR3 is 14 amino acids long. The CDR3 is CASSSEQGPFGYTF. The CDR3 DNA sequence: TGTGCCAGCAGCTCCGAACAGGGCCCTTTTGGCTACACCTTC.

This clonotype was detected a few times. This chain uses TRBV5-8 with TRBJ2-1; D is undetermined. Per the germline V gene, CDR1 is SGHTS and CDR2 is YDEGEE. There are 12 residues in the CDR3. V was cut by 1 base and J by 6 bases, with 5 bases left in between. For the CDR3, the DNA is TGTGCCAGCAGCTTGTTATTCAATGAGCAGTTCTTC. Amino acid sequence: CASSLLFNEQFF. Drawing the rest from reference TRBV5-8 and TRBJ2-1, the complete variable domain is EAGVTQSPTHLIKTRGQQATLRCSPISGHTSVYWYQQALGLGLQFLLWYDEGEERNRGNFPPRFSGRQFPNYSSELNVNALELEDSALYLCASSLLFNEQFFGPGTRLTVL.

The V call is TRBV4-1, the J call TRBJ1-5, with TRBD1 matching 7 bases. The CDR3 has 15 residues. Germline CDR1 reads MGHRA; CDR2 reads YSYEKL. With 4 bases clipped from V and 2 bases from J, the junction kept 5 bases outside the gene matches. The CDR3 region has the DNA TGCGCCAGCAGCCGACAGGGTTTGGGCAATCAGCCCCAGCATTTT. It yields the protein CASSRQGLGNQPQHF.

This chain joins TRBV28 and TRBJ1-5; the D is unclear. The CDR3 sequence is 13 residues long. CDR1 and CDR2 from the germline V gene are MDHEN and SYDVKM. V lost 5 bases, J lost 6 bases, and 11 bases lay in between. CDR3 coding DNA: TGTGCCAGCAGTACCGGACCTCTTCAGCCCCAGCATTTT. Protein product: CASSTGPLQPQHF.

This clonotype has a handful of counts. The chain uses TRBV12-3 or TRBV12-4 and TRBJ2-1; unclear D gene. Trimming took off 3 bases at V and 6 bases at J, with 12 bases between the two ends. This CDR3 region has 14 residues. The CDR3 here is CASSFLTISNEQFF. The CDR3 DNA is TGTGCCAGCAGTTTCCTGACCATCAGCAATGAGCAGTTCTTC.

This clonotype was counted between two and nine times. The chain employs TRBV7-2 and TRBJ1-5; D is unclear. The V gene lost 2 bases and the J gene lost 4 bases, with 6 bases spanning the gap. CDR1 SGHTA and CDR2 FQGNSA come from the germline V gene. CDR3 length: 13 amino acids. CDR3 loop: CASSLQENQPQHF. As DNA, the CDR3 is TGTGCCAGCAGCTTACAGGAGAATCAGCCCCAGCATTTT.

This clonotype was recorded many times. This chain uses TRBV7-2 with TRBJ2-1; 12 nucleotides align to TRBD1. Germline loops: CDR1 SGHTA, CDR2 FQGNSA. The CDR3 contains 15 residues. V shed 5 bases and J 8 bases; nucleotides not matched to a gene: 7. Here the CDR3 reads CASSATGTGGYEQFF. The DNA for the CDR3 is TGTGCCAGCAGCGCTACCGGGACAGGGGGCTATGAGCAGTTCTTC. The full variable domain, in which reference TRBV7-2 and TRBJ2-1 provide the parts outside the CDR3, is GAGVSQSPSNKVTEKGKDVELRCDPISGHTALYWYRQSLGQGLEFLIYFQGNSAPDKSGLPSDRFSAERTGGSVSTLTIQRTQQEDSAVYLCASSATGTGGYEQFFGPGTRLTVL.

J is TRBJ2-7 and V is TRBV12-1. TRBV12-1 is flagged as a pseudogene. The CDR3 has 10 residues. The CDR3 loop reads CAGRAYEQYV. DNA for the CDR3: TGTGCCGGTCGGGCCTACGAGCAGTACGTC.